This T cell receptor (beta chain) appears in the sequencing data of a study of OX40 agonist ivuxolimab in advanced cancers. On the study more broadly: Ivuxolimab was administered intravenously to patients at 0.01 to 10 mg/kg every 2 weeks. Those treated in dose escalation had hepatocellular carcinoma, melanoma, renal cell cancer or head and neck cancer. Overall study results and limits: Determination of antigen specificity was not performed for the expanded peripheral T cells. Among some nonresponders, normalized T-cell clonal expansion was also low.

In this sample, this clone turned up once. The antigen remains undetermined. Data came from immunoSEQ multiplex PCR; TCRdb stores just in-frame clones and leaves some out. The repertoire includes about 60,000 clones, 81% of them detected once, and around 1% sits in the top ten. Trimming stripped 2 bases from V and 6 bases from J, with 9 bases between. This CDR3 is 13 amino acids long. Germline assignment: CDR1 MRHNA and CDR2 SNTAGT. The chain couples TRBV6-4 to TRBJ2-3; D ambiguous. This TCR was recovered from an adult with an advanced solid tumor such as melanoma, head and neck, liver or kidney cancer. Sequenced material: CD4+ or CD8+ T cells sorted from blood, taken in a trial of the OX40 agonist ivuxolimab. In DNA, the CDR3 is TGTGCCAGCAGTGACGGCTTGTCCGATACGCAGTATTTT. Protein sequence: CASSDGLSDTQYF.